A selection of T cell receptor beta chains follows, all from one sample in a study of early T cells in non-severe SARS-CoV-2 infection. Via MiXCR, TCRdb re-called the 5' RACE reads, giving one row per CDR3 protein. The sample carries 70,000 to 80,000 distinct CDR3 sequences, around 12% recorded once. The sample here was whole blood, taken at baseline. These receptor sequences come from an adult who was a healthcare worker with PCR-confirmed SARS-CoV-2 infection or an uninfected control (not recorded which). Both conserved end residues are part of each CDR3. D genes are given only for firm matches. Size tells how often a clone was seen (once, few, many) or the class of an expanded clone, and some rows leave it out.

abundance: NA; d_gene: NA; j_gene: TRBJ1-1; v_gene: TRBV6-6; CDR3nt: TGTGCCAGCATTTCCTCCCAGAACACTGAAGCTTTCTTT; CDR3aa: CASISSQNTEAFF
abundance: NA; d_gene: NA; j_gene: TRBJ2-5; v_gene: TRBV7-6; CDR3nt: TGTGCCAGCATACCCCCCGGGTCGATAGGAGAGACCCAGTACTTC; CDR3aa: CASIPPGSIGETQYF
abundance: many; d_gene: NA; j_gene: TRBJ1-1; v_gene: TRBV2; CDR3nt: TGTGCCAGCAGTGTTGGGGCGTGGGCTGAAGCTTTCTTT; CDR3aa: CASSVGAWAEAFF
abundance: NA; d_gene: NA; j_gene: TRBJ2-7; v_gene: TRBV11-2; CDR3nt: TGTGCCAGCAGCTCCCAACCCTACGAGCAGTACTTC; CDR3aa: CASSSQPYEQYF
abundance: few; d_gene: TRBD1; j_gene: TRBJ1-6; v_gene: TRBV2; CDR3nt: TGTGCCAGCAGTGAGGGGGCAGGGGGTAATTCACCCCTCCACTTT; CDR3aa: CASSEGAGGNSPLHF
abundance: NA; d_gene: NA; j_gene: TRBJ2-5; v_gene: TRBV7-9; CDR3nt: TGTGCCAGCAGCTTTACTCAAGAGACCCAGTACTTC; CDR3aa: CASSFTQETQYF
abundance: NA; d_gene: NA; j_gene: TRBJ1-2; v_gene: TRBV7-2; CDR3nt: TGTGCCAGCAGCTGGCCCGGGGCGGCATACACCTTC; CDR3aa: CASSWPGAAYTF
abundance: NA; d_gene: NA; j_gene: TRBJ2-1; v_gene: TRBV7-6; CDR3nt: TGTGCCAGCAGCTCGGGCCCAAGCTCCTACAATGAGCAGTTCTTC; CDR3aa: CASSSGPSSYNEQFF
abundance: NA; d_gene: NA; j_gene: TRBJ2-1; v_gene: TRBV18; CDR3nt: TGTGCCAGCTCCCCTCCGCGAGGGGCCTATGAGCAGTTCTTC; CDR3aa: CASSPPRGAYEQFF
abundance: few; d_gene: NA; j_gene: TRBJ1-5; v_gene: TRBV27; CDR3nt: TGTGCCAGTATGCCCGGGGGGTTCAATCAGCCCCAGCATTTT; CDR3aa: CASMPGGFNQPQHF
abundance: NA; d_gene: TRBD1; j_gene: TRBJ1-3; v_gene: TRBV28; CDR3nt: TGTGCCAGCAGACCCCAGGGGGCGTCTGGAAACACCATATATTTT; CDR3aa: CASRPQGASGNTIYF
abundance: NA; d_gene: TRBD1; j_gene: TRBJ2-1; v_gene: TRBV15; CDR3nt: TGTGCCACCAGCGGGACAGGGGGCCTCTACAATGAGCAGTTCTTC; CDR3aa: CATSGTGGLYNEQFF
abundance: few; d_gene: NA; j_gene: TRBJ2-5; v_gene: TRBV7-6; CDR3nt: TGTGCCAGCAGCTTTCTCTTTGGACAGCAAGAGACCCAGTACTTC; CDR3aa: CASSFLFGQQETQYF
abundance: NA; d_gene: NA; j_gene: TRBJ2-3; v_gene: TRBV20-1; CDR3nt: TGCAGTGCTCGCGATGCCCTAGCGAGCACAGATACGCAGTATTTT; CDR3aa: CSARDALASTDTQYF
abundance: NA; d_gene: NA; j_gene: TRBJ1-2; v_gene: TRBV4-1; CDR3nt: TGCGCCAGCAGCGCAACTTACAGCTATGGCTACACCTTC; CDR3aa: CASSATYSYGYTF
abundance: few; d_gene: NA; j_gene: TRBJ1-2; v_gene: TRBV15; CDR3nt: TGTGCCACCAGCAGACCGGGGACCTATGGCTACACCTTC; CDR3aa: CATSRPGTYGYTF
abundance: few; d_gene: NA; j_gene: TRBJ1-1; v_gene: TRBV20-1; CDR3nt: TGCAGTGCCAACGAACGCGGAAGGGGCACTGAAGCTTTCTTT; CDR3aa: CSANERGRGTEAFF
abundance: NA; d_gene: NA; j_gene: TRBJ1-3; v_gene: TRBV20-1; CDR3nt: TGCAGTGCTCCCCGGACTACTGGAAACACCATATATTTT; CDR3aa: CSAPRTTGNTIYF
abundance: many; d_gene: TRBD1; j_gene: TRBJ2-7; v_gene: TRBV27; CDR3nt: TGTGCCAGCGGACAGGGGATCCCCTACGAGCAGTACTTC; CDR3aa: CASGQGIPYEQYF
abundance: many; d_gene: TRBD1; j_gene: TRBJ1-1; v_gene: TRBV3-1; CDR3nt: TGTGCCAGCAGCCGGGGACAGGCTAACACTGAAGCTTTCTTT; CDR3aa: CASSRGQANTEAFF
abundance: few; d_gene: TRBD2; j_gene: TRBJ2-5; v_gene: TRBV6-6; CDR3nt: TGTGCCAGCAGTTACGTGAGGGAGGGACAGTACTTC; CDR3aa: CASSYVREGQYF
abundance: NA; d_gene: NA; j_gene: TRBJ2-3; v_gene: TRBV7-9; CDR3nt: TGTGCCAGCAGCTTAGCGATAGCCAAGGCGAAACCTAGCACAGATACGCAGTATTTT; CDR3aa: CASSLAIAKAKPSTDTQYF
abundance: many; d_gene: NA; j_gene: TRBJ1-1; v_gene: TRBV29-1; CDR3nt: TGCAGCGTGGCAGGGACGGTGAACACTGAAGCTTTCTTT; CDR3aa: CSVAGTVNTEAFF
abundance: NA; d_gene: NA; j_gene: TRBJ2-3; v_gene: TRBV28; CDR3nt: TGTGCCAGCAGGGGAGTTGAGACCCTATTAACTACAGATACGCAGTATTTT; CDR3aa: CASRGVETLLTTDTQYF
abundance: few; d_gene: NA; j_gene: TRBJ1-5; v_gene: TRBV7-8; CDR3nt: TGTGCCAGCAGCCCCCGATTAGTAGGGGGTGGCAATCAGCCCCAGCATTTT; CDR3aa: CASSPRLVGGGNQPQHF
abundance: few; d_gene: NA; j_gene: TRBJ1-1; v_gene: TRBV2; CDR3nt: TGTGCCAGCAGCCAGCGGACTGAAGCTTTCTTT; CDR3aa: CASSQRTEAFF
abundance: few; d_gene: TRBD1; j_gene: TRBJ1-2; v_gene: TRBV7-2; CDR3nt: TGTGCCAGCAGTTACGCCGGGACAGATGGCTACACCTTC; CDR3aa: CASSYAGTDGYTF
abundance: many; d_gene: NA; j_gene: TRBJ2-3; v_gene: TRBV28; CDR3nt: TGTGCCAGCAGCTGGGGAGATACGCAGTATTTT; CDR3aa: CASSWGDTQYF
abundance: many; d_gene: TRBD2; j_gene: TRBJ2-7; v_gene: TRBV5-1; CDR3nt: TGCGCCAGCAGCTTGGGGGGACTAGCGCTCTACGAGCAGTACTTC; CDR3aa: CASSLGGLALYEQYF
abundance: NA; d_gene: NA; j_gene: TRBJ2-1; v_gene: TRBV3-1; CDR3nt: TGTGCCAGCAGCCAAGCTCATACCTACAATGAGCAGTTCTTC; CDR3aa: CASSQAHTYNEQFF
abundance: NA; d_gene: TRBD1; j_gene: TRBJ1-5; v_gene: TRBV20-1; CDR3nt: TGCAGTGCTAGAGCTCCCATCCCGACAGGGAAAAGCAATCAGCCCCAGCATTTT; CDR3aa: CSARAPIPTGKSNQPQHF
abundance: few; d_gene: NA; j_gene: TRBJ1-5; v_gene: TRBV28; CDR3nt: TGTGCCAGCTCGATCCCGCAGGGGAACAATCAGCCCCAGCATTTT; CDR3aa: CASSIPQGNNQPQHF
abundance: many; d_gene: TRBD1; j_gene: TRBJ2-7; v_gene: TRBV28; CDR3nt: TGTGCCAGCGCCGGTTCGGGACAGGCTTTCTACGAGCAGTACTTC; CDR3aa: CASAGSGQAFYEQYF
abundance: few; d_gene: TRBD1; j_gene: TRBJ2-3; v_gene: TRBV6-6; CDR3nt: TGTGCCAGCAGCCACTTACCTGGGACAGGGAGCACAGATACGCAGTATTTT; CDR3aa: CASSHLPGTGSTDTQYF
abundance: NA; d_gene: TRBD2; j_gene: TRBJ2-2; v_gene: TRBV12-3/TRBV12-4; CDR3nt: TGTGCCAGCAGTCCGAACAGGGCGATAGCGGGGCTGGCCGGGGAGCTGTTTTTT; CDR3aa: CASSPNRAIAGLAGELFF
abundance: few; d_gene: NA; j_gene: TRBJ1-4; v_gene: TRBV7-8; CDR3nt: TGTGCCAGCAGCATGAGATGGACAGTTGAAAAACTGTTTTTT; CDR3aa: CASSMRWTVEKLFF
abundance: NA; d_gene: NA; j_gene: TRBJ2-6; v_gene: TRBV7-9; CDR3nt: TGTGCCAGCAGCTTATTAACTGGGGCCAACGTCCTGACTTTC; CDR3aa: CASSLLTGANVLTF
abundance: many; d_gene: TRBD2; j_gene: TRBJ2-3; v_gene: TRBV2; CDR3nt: TGTGCCAGCAGTCTTTTAGCGGGGATAAACGGAGATACGCAGTATTTT; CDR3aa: CASSLLAGINGDTQYF
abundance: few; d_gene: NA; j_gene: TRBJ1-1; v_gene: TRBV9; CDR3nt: TGTGCCAGCAGCGTAGCGCTGAACACTGAAGCTTTCTTT; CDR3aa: CASSVALNTEAFF
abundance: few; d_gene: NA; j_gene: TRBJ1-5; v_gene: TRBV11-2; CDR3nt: TGTGCCAGCAGCTTATTCGGGGGCGGCAATCAGCCCCAGCATTTT; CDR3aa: CASSLFGGGNQPQHF
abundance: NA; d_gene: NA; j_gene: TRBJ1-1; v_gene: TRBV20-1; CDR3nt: TGCAGTGCTAGGACCCTCGGGAGAGCGACGAACACTGAAGCTTTCTTT; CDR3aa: CSARTLGRATNTEAFF
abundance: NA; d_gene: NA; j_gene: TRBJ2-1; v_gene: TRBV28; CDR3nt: TGTGCCACGGAGTCGGGACGGAACACTGAGCAGTTCTTC; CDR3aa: CATESGRNTEQFF
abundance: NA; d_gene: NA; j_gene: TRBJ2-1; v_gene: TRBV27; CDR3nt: TGTGCCAACAGTTTCCGACTCCCTGGGGGAAATGAGCAGTTCTTC; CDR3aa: CANSFRLPGGNEQFF
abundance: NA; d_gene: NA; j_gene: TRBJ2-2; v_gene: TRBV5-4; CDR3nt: TGTGCCAGCAGCTTGGTTGGCGGGGAGCTGTTTTTT; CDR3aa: CASSLVGGELFF
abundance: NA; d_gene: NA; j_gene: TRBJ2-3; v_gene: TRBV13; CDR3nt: TGTGCCAGCAGCTTAACGGGGACCTACACAGATACGCAGTATTTT; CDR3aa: CASSLTGTYTDTQYF
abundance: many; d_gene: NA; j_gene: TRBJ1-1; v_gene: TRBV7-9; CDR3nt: TGTGCCAGCCGCCAGACAAACACTGAAGCTTTCTTT; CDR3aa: CASRQTNTEAFF
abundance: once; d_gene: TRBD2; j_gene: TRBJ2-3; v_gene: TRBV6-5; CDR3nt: TGTGCCAGCAGTTACTTGGGAACAGCGGGGGCCACAGATACGCAGTATTTT; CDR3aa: CASSYLGTAGATDTQYF
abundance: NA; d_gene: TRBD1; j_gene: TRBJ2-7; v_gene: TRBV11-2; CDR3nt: TGTGCCAGCAGTCGACAGGGGTGGGAGCAGTACTTC; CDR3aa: CASSRQGWEQYF
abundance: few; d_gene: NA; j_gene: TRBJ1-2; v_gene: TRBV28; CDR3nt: TGTGCCAGCAGTTTAGAGGCCAGCCTAATGGCTTCCACCTTC; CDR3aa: CASSLEASLMASTF
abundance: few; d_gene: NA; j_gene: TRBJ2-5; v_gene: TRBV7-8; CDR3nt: TGTGCCAGCAGCTTAGGGACGATGCAAGAGACCCAGTACTTC; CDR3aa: CASSLGTMQETQYF
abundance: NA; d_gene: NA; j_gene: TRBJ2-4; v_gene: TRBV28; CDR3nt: TGTGCCAGCAGTCCCTCGGCAATACTAGCCAAAAACATTCAGTACTTC; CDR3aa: CASSPSAILAKNIQYF
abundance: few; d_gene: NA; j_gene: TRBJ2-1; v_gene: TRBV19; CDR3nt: TGTGCCAGTAGTTTAAGGGGAGGAGCGTACAATGAGCAGTTCTTC; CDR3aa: CASSLRGGAYNEQFF
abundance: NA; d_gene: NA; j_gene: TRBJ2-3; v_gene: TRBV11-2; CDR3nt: TGTGCCAGCAGCTTCTTCCTCGGGCCCGTAGGAGCAGATACGCAGTATTTT; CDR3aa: CASSFFLGPVGADTQYF
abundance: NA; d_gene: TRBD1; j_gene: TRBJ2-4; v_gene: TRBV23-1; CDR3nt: TGCGCCAGCAGTCAATGTGGACAGGGGGCTTTCATTCAGTACTTC; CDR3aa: CASSQCGQGAFIQYF
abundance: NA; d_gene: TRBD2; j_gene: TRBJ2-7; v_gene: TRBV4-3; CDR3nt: TGCGCCAGCAGCCAAGCCGGGACTAGCGGGGGTTACGAGCAGTACTTC; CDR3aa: CASSQAGTSGGYEQYF